Below, 12 T cell receptor beta chains from the same sample are listed, as sequenced in a study of CD8+ T cells in alopecia areata. The sequencing template was cDNA reverse transcribed from extracted RNA. Some clones are missing from TCRdb's copy, which holds only in-frame ones; the method was immunoSEQ multiplex PCR. Among about 110,000 clones listed, roughly 84% were seen once. Treatment specified: oral pan-JAK inhibitor, 5-10 mg twice daily. Sequenced here: CD8+ T cells sorted from blood, sampled at week 24, from a patient treated with tofacitinib. These receptors all stem from a human donor with alopecia areata.

Relative to its sample, this clone is medium-sized. The rearrangement links TRBV4-2 to TRBJ2-7; D is perhaps TRBD1 or TRBD2 (5 bases each). CDR1 is LGHNA and CDR2 is YNFKEQ in the germline V gene. This CDR3 contains 15 residues. V was pared by 3 bases and J by 5 bases, with 17 bases between. The CDR3 coding sequence is TGTGCCAGCAGCCAGAAAGGGGCGGGTCCAGACGAGCAGTACTTC. This gives the protein CASSQKGAGPDEQYF.

The chain carries TRBV20-1 and TRBJ1-1; D unresolved. V was clipped by 6 bases and J by 8 bases, with 10 bases between them. The CDR3 is 10 amino acids. Germline-derived CDR1 and CDR2 are DFQATT and SNEGSKA (reference sequence). This chain's CDR3 is CSALLGEAFF. CDR3 DNA sequence: TGCAGTGCCCTCTTAGGGGAAGCTTTCTTT.

The chain combines TRBV29-1 with TRBJ1-4; TRBD1 agrees at 10 bases. The V gene's germline CDR1 is SQVTM and CDR2 ANQGSEA. Germline trimming cut 4 bases from V and 2 bases from J; bases unmatched to any gene: 10. The CDR3 contains 17 residues. The CDR3 spells CSVARRDRGGTNEKLFF. The CDR3 coding sequence is TGCAGCGTTGCTCGCCGGGACAGGGGAGGGACTAATGAAAAACTGTTTTTT. Looking up the rest from reference TRBV29-1 and TRBJ1-4 gives the full variable domain: SAVISQKPSRDICQRGTSLTIQCQVDSQVTMMFWYRQQPGQSLTLIATANQGSEATYESGFVIDKFPISRPNLTFSTLTVSNMSPEDSSIYLCSVARRDRGGTNEKLFFGSGTQLSVL.

The chain is built from TRBV7-9 and TRBJ1-1; 9 positions agree with TRBD1. The CDR3 loop spans 15 amino acids. V gave up 7 bases and J gave up 8 bases; unmatched junction bases: 14. CDR1 and CDR2 (germline): SEHNR, FQNEAQ (reference sequence). The CDR3 coding sequence is TGTGCCAGCATCATCGGGGGACAGGGAAAACCCGAAGCTTTCTTT. It is translated as CASIIGGQGKPEAFF. Based on the CDR3 plus reference TRBV7-9 and TRBJ1-1, the full variable domain is DTGVSQNPRHKITKRGQNVTFRCDPISEHNRLYWYRQTLGQGPEFLTYFQNEAQLEKSRLLSDRFSAERPKGSFSTLEIQRTEQGDSAMYLCASIIGGQGKPEAFFGQGTRLTVV.

This clone was observed a handful of times. The chain links TRBV7-9 to TRBJ2-5; 9 nucleotides match TRBD1. With 4 bases clipped from V and 4 bases from J, the junction kept 4 bases outside the gene matches. Germline CDR1 SEHNR, CDR2 FQNEAQ (reference sequence). The CDR3 spans 14 residues. The CDR3 DNA reads as TGTGCCAGCAGCTCGACAGGGGGAGTAGAGACCCAGTACTTC. Translated, it gives CASSSTGGVETQYF.

As for this clone: Mismatch with germline at one junction end may stem from a read error. The chain carries TRBV7-7 and TRBJ2-5; D is ambiguous. This CDR3 has 15 residues. Germline CDR1 reads SSHAT; CDR2 reads FNYEAQ (reference sequence). CDR3: CASSPLGDYQETQYF. DNA for the CDR3: TGTGCTAGCAGTCCTCTGGGCGACTACCAAGAGACCCAGTACTTC.

The chain is built from TRBV4-2 and TRBJ2-5; tentative D call: TRBD2 (7 bases). Germline CDR1 reads LGHNA; CDR2 reads YNFKEQ. The CDR3 covers 16 residues. The V gene lost 0 bases and the J gene lost 4 bases, with 15 bases spanning the gap. Here the CDR3 reads CASSQEGGGWLETQYF. The CDR3 DNA reads as TGTGCCAGCAGCCAAGAAGGGGGAGGGTGGTTAGAGACCCAGTACTTC.

The chain couples TRBV4-1 to TRBJ1-1; D gene unclear. Germline lookup yields CDR1 MGHRA and CDR2 YSYEKL. This CDR3 has 14 amino acids. V lost 1 base and J 6 bases, leaving 12 bases between the germline ends. The CDR3 here is CASSQVGRGPEAFF. For the CDR3, the DNA is TGCGCCAGCAGCCAAGTAGGTCGTGGGCCTGAAGCTTTCTTT.

This clone was observed a few times. The V call is TRBV4-2, the J call TRBJ2-7, with 11 nucleotides matching TRBD2. Germline loops: CDR1 LGHNA, CDR2 YNFKEQ. CDR3 size: 15 residues. With V trimmed by 0 bases and J by 7 bases, 5 bases remained unmatched. CDR3 protein: CASSQDSGGAEEQYF. The CDR3 bases are TGTGCCAGCAGCCAAGATAGCGGGGGGGCCGAAGAGCAGTACTTC.

This clone was picked up a small number of times. The rearrangement links TRBV23-1 to TRBJ2-7; TRBD1 agrees at 7 bases. TRBV23-1 is an ORF; its function is uncertain. The length of the CDR3 is 14 residues. V gave up 4 bases and J gave up 2 bases; unmatched junction bases: 5. The CDR3 sequence: CASSPQGTAYEQYF. Written as DNA, the CDR3 is TGCGCCAGCAGTCCACAGGGGACGGCCTACGAGCAGTACTTC.

The chain combines TRBV5-1 with TRBJ2-1; 9 bases line up with TRBD2. The V gene end was trimmed by 0 bases and the J gene end by 7 bases; junction bases not matched to a gene: 2. Per the germline V gene, CDR1 is SGHRS and CDR2 is YFSETQ. The CDR3 covers 14 residues. In nucleotides, the CDR3 is TGCGCCAGCAGCTTGGGCACTAGCGGGAATGAGCAGTTCTTC. Amino acid sequence: CASSLGTSGNEQFF.

The chain carries TRBV4-1 and TRBJ2-7; D gene uncertain. CDR3 length: 15 residues. With 0 bases removed from V and 0 bases from J, the gap between germline ends came to 9 bases. Germline V lookup: CDR1 MGHRA, CDR2 YSYEKL. The CDR3, as DNA: TGCGCCAGCAGCCAAGATCACCACAGCTCCTACGAGCAGTACTTC. Protein sequence: CASSQDHHSSYEQYF.